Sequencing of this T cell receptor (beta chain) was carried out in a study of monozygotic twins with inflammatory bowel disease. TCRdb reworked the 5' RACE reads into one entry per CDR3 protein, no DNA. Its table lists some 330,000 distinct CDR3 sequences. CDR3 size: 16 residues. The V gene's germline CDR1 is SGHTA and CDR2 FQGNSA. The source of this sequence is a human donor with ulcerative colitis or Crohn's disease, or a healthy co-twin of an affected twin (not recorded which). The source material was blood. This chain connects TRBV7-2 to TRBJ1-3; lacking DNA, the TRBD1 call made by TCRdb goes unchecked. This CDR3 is CASSFGQASSGNTIYF.